The sequence of this TCR beta chain was determined in a study of CD8+ T cells in alopecia areata. Punch biopsies of lesional scalp, plus peripheral blood, were taken from alopecia areata patients. Remarks on this clone: Its antigen is still unknown.

Germline lookup yields CDR1 GTSNPN and CDR2 SVGIG (reference sequence). V shed 0 bases and J shed 8 bases, with 10 bases lying between them. The CDR3 length is 12 residues. The sequencing template was cDNA reverse transcribed from extracted RNA. Only in-frame clones appear in the TCRdb table, and some are missing; sequencing was by immunoSEQ multiplex PCR. This table holds under 250,000 clones, around 62% found once. The study, taken as a whole, reports: When scalp samples are sequenced, resident alphabeta T cells of normal skin are also captured. Lesional scalp, notably in alopecia totalis/universalis, had clonality above that of normal scalp.

The TCR comes from a human donor with alopecia areata. The rearrangement links TRBV30 to TRBJ1-2; TRBD1 is a possible D gene (5 bases). Sequenced here: CD4+ T cells sorted from blood, sampled at week 0. CDR3: CAWSVLQGGYTF. In DNA, the CDR3 is TGTGCCTGGAGTGTACTGCAGGGAGGCTACACCTTC.